The source of this T cell receptor (beta chain) is a study of blood T cell repertoires in COVID-19. Study information: Samples came from the United States, Italy and Spain, spanning acute and convalescent COVID-19.

The authors' processing: How many nucleated cells were present was estimated from reference gene primer amplification. Some clones are missing from TCRdb's copy, which holds only in-frame ones; the method was immunoSEQ multiplex PCR. The D gene and trimming were derived from the DNA, and the V and J assignments and clone size from that table. In the table there are 240,000 or so clones, about four fifths of which are singletons. This CDR3 has 14 amino acids. V was clipped by 6 bases and J by 4 bases; unmatched bases: 1. From germline, CDR1 is MNHEY and CDR2 SMNVEV (reference sequence). The specimen was peripheral blood. The source is a woman of 80 years or more with COVID-19, enrolled during active disease. This chain connects TRBV27 to TRBJ2-2; 11 bases match TRBD2. The CDR3 bases are TGTGCCAGCAGGCTAGCGGGAGGCACCGGGGAGCTGTTTTTT. Amino acid sequence: CASRLAGGTGELFF.